This T cell receptor beta chain was documented in a study of T cell responses to AZD1222 COVID-19 vaccine. In the study overall: Some second doses came at about 4 weeks and others at about 12 weeks; these were pooled.

Study-wide findings and caveats: Mostly white British, mostly female donors; authors suggested clonal diversity may be underestimated. The span of vaccine-associated CD4 TCRs extended across spike, with dominance at 160-218 and 743-854.

Data came from immunoSEQ multiplex PCR; TCRdb stores just in-frame clones and leaves some out. The repertoire holds about 86,000 clones, with roughly 90% as singletons. Note on this clone: What it binds is not known.

Sequencing used peripheral blood, obtained on day 0 of AZD1222 vaccination. The origin of this receptor is an adult in good health.

CDR3 sequence (DNA): TGTGCCAGCAGCCGAGCGGGAGGCCACTCCTACAATGAGCAGTTCTTC. Translating gives CASSRAGGHSYNEQFF. This chain connects TRBV7-9 to TRBJ2-1; 9 nucleotides align to TRBD2. V shed 5 bases, J shed 0 bases, and the junction held 5 bases outside the gene matches. The V gene's germline CDR1 is SEHNR and CDR2 FQNEAQ (reference sequence). This CDR3 spans 16 amino acids.